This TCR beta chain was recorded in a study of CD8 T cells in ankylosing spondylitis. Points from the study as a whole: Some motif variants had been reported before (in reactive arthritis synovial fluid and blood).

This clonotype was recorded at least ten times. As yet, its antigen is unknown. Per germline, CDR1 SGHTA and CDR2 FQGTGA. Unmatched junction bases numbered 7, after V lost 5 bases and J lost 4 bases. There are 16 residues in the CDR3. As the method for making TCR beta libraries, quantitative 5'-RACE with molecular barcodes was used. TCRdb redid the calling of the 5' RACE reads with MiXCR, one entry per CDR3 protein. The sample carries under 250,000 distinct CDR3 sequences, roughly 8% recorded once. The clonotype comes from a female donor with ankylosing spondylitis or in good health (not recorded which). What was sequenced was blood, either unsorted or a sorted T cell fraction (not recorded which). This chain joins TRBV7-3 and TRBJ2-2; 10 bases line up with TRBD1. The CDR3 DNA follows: TGTGCCAGCAGCCTCGACAGGGGGCATGTCACCGGGGAGCTGTTTTTT. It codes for CASSLDRGHVTGELFF.